Below, 21 T cell receptor beta chains from the same sample are listed, as sequenced in a study of shared clonotypes between healthy human individuals. Generated by immunoSEQ multiplex PCR, the TCRdb table keeps only in-frame clones and is missing some. Of over a million clones listed, roughly 95% are singletons. Sequences were obtained from naive CD4+ T cells sorted from blood. This sample's subset: CD45RA+ positively selected. These receptor sequences come from a man aged 25 to 40 in good health.

The chain carries TRBV27 and TRBJ1-4; TRBD1 matches 8 bases. Germline CDR1 and CDR2: MNHEY and SMNVEV (reference sequence). CDR3 length equals 13 residues. With 8 bases clipped from V and 6 bases from J, the junction kept 5 bases outside the gene matches. CDR3 sequence reads: CASHSGGHEKLFF. CDR3 coding DNA: TGTGCCAGCCACTCAGGGGGCCATGAAAAACTGTTTTTT.

This rearrangement joins TRBV7-8 to TRBJ2-5, with D hard to call. Germline CDR1 and CDR2: SGHVS and FQNEAQ. The V and J ends lost 1 base and 2 bases respectively, with 11 bases between them. This CDR3 has 15 residues. DNA of the CDR3: TGTGCCAGCAGCTTAGTCGGAGTCCCTCAAGAGACCCAGTACTTC. It codes for CASSLVGVPQETQYF.

The chain joins TRBV6-5 to TRBJ1-5; D call uncertain. The CDR3 has 13 amino acids. Looked up from germline, CDR1 is MNHEY and CDR2 is SVGAGI. The germline V and J ends were trimmed by 6 bases and 4 bases, with 10 bases remaining between them. DNA of the CDR3: TGTGCCAGCAGCCGAGGCAAGAATCAGCCCCAGCATTTT. Its protein product is CASSRGKNQPQHF.

The chain carries TRBV9 and TRBJ2-2, with 7 positions matching TRBD1. This CDR3 spans 12 amino acids. V lost 3 bases to trimming and J lost 7 bases; unmatched junction nucleotides: 0. Germline CDR1 and CDR2: SGDLS and YYNGEE. The CDR3 region is CASSDRGGELFF. CDR3 nucleotides: TGTGCCAGCAGCGACAGGGGCGGGGAGCTGTTTTTT.

The genes are TRBV28 and TRBJ1-5; no clear D. The CDR3 runs to 11 residues. Germline V lookup: CDR1 MDHEN, CDR2 SYDVKM. The germline V and J ends were trimmed by 8 bases and 2 bases, with 4 bases remaining between them. The CDR3 reads CASEGNQPQHF. The CDR3 region has the DNA TGTGCCAGCGAGGGCAATCAGCCCCAGCATTTT. Supplemented by reference TRBV28 and TRBJ1-5, the full variable domain reads DVKVTQSSRYLVKRTGEKVFLECVQDMDHENMFWYRQDPGLGLRLIYFSYDVKMKEKGDIPEGYSVSREKKERFSLILESASTNQTSMYLCASEGNQPQHFGDGTRLSIL.

Here the CDR3 DNA reads TGTGCCAGCAGTGTTGAGTCGTTGGAGACCCAGTACTTC. This gives the protein CASSVESLETQYF. The genes are TRBV2 and TRBJ2-5, with D unclear. The CDR3 spans 13 residues. Germline CDR1 and CDR2: SNHLY and FYNNEI. The V gene lost 4 bases and the J gene lost 5 bases, with 11 bases spanning the gap.

This chain links TRBV5-5 with TRBJ2-4; possible D gene TRBD2, 6 bases. V dropped 6 bases and J dropped 0 bases, with 19 bases sitting between them. Per germline, CDR1 SGHKS and CDR2 YYEKEE (reference sequence). The CDR3 is 17 amino acids. CDR3 in DNA: TGTGCCAGCACCCTGGGTAGCGGCACGTTAGCCAAAAACATTCAGTACTTC. It encodes CASTLGSGTLAKNIQYF. Looking up the rest from reference TRBV5-5 and TRBJ2-4 gives the full variable domain: DAGVTQSPTHLIKTRGQQVTLRCSPISGHKSVSWYQQVLGQGPQFIFQYYEKEERGRGNFPDRFSARQFPNYSSELNVNALLLGDSALYLCASTLGSGTLAKNIQYFGAGTRLSVL.

V is TRBV10-3 and J is TRBJ2-3; D perhaps matches TRBD2 (6 bases). This CDR3 has 15 residues. CDR1 and CDR2 from the germline V gene are ENHRY and SYGVKD. The ends were cut back, 5 bases at V and 1 base at J, with 13 bases in the middle. The CDR3 loop is CAISHGASGTDTQYF. In DNA, the CDR3 is TGTGCCATCAGTCACGGGGCTAGCGGCACAGATACGCAGTATTTT.

With regard to this clone: This CDR3 is also generated by other DNA sequences in the sample. This rearrangement joins TRBV19 to TRBJ2-1, with TRBD2 matching 9 bases. Per the germline V gene, CDR1 is LNHDA and CDR2 is SQIVND (reference sequence). J was trimmed by 4 bases and V by 0 bases; bases with no gene match: 10. This CDR3 has 18 residues. Here the CDR3 reads CASSIEGRLAGIYNEQFF. The CDR3 nucleotides are TGTGCCAGTAGTATAGAAGGACGTCTAGCGGGAATTTACAATGAGCAGTTCTTC. Full variable domain (remainder filled in from reference TRBV19 and TRBJ2-1): DGGITQSPKYLFRKEGQNVTLSCEQNLNHDAMYWYRQDPGQGLRLIYYSQIVNDFQKGDIAEGYSVSREKKESFPLTVTSAQKNPTAFYLCASSIEGRLAGIYNEQFFGPGTRLTVL.

This rearrangement joins TRBV30 to TRBJ2-7; D is possibly TRBD1 (6 bases). Trimming removed 5 bases at V and 1 base at J, with 12 bases between. CDR3 size: 13 residues. The germline V gene encodes CDR1 GTSNPN and CDR2 SVGIG (reference sequence). CDR3 residues: CAWGRQDSYEQYF. The CDR3 nucleotides read TGTGCCTGGGGTCGACAGGATTCCTACGAGCAGTACTTC.

J is TRBJ1-1 and V is TRBV6-6; no clear D gene. The germline V gene has CDR1 MNHNY and CDR2 SVGAGI (reference sequence). This CDR3 contains 15 residues. Deletions cut 4 bases from V and 3 bases from J, with 15 bases between. The chain's CDR3 is CASSFPGPFDTEAFF. The CDR3 region has the DNA TGTGCCAGCAGTTTCCCCGGGCCCTTCGACACTGAAGCTTTCTTT.

The chain combines TRBV5-1 with TRBJ1-2, with TRBD1 matching 8 bases. The junction had 8 bases not matched to a gene; V was cut back by 0 bases and J by 4 bases. CDR1 is SGHRS, CDR2 YFSETQ, per germline. This CDR3 spans 16 amino acids. The CDR3 spells CASSLGTGLGIYGYTF. CDR3 sequence (DNA): TGCGCCAGCAGCTTGGGGACAGGGCTCGGAATCTATGGCTACACCTTC.

V usage is TRBV29-1 and J usage is TRBJ2-7, with 7 bases lining up with TRBD1. Per the germline V gene, CDR1 is SQVTM and CDR2 is ANQGSEA. V trimming: 4 bases; J trimming: 4 bases; junction bases outside the gene matches: 7. CDR3 length: 13 amino acids. Written as DNA, the CDR3 is TGCAGCGTTGGAAGACAGGGAATTTACGAGCAGTACTTC. Its protein is CSVGRQGIYEQYF.

This clone appeared a single time. The chain's CDR3 is CASRVRGQNTEAFF. CDR3 coding DNA: TGTGCCAGCAGAGTGAGGGGACAGAACACTGAAGCTTTCTTT. V is TRBV28 and J is TRBJ1-1; a weak D match, TRBD1 (6 bases). CDR3 size: 14 residues. Germline V gene lookup returns CDR1 MDHEN and CDR2 SYDVKM. V was pared by 6 bases and J by 1 base, with 12 bases between.

This chain uses TRBV19 with TRBJ1-5, with unresolved D. V was trimmed by 4 bases and J by 2 bases, leaving 15 bases between them. CDR1 and CDR2 (germline): LNHDA, SQIVND (reference sequence). This CDR3 spans 16 amino acids. CDR3 bases: TGTGCCAGTAGTACGTGGCGGGGTGATGGCAATCAGCCCCAGCATTTT. Translation: CASSTWRGDGNQPQHF.

V is TRBV4-1 and J is TRBJ2-3; D unclear. The CDR3 sequence is 13 residues long. Germline CDR1 and CDR2: MGHRA and YSYEKL. V lost 0 bases and J lost 4, with 5 bases in between. The CDR3: CASSQEQPDTQYF. The DNA for the CDR3 is TGCGCCAGCAGCCAAGAGCAACCAGATACGCAGTATTTT.

This chain links TRBV6-1 with TRBJ2-5, with D possibly being TRBD1 (6 bases). V gave up 4 bases and J gave up 0 bases, with 15 bases separating them. Germline lookup yields CDR1 MNHNS and CDR2 SASEGT. The CDR3 covers 16 residues. The CDR3 region has the DNA TGTGCCAGCAGTGGTTTAACAGGGTGGTACCAAGAGACCCAGTACTTC. This translates into CASSGLTGWYQETQYF.

The chain is built from TRBV6-4 and TRBJ2-2; D is uncertain. V was pared by 3 bases and J by 4 bases, with 9 bases between. Germline loops: CDR1 MRHNA, CDR2 SNTAGT. This CDR3 is built from 14 residues. Here the CDR3 reads CASSEQQSTGELFF. DNA of the CDR3: TGTGCCAGCAGTGAACAACAGAGCACCGGGGAGCTGTTTTTT.

The chain is built from TRBV5-1 and TRBJ2-2; TRBD2 aligns across 9 bases. The CDR3 has 16 amino acids. The germline V gene has CDR1 SGHRS and CDR2 YFSETQ. Germline trimming cut 4 bases from V and 2 bases from J; bases unmatched to any gene: 6. This CDR3 reads CASSILAGRNTGELFF. The DNA of the CDR3 is TGCGCCAGCAGCATCCTAGCGGGACGAAACACCGGGGAGCTGTTTTTT.

V gene TRBV10-1 combines with J gene TRBJ2-1; TRBD2 matches 12 bases. The J segment lost 5 bases and the V segment lost 2 bases, leaving 4 bases of the junction unmatched. The CDR3 is 16 residues long. Germline assignment: CDR1 WNHNN and CDR2 SYGVQD (reference sequence). Here the CDR3 DNA reads TGCGCCAGCAGTGAGACTAGCGGGAGGCTTAACAATGAGCAGTTCTTC. This encodes CASSETSGRLNNEQFF.

The chain is built from TRBV5-4 and TRBJ2-3; TRBD2 aligns across 7 bases. Germline V gives CDR1 SGHNT, CDR2 YYREEE (reference sequence). Trimming cost V 4 bases and J 0 bases; bases outside gene matches: 8. This CDR3 spans 16 amino acids. CDR3 region: CASSRGGTQSTDTQYF. CDR3 DNA: TGTGCCAGCAGCAGGGGAGGGACCCAGAGCACAGATACGCAGTATTTT.